This TCR beta chain emerged from a study of shared clonotypes between healthy human individuals. Germline V lookup: CDR1 MNHNY, CDR2 SVGAGI (reference sequence). The J segment lost 4 bases and the V segment lost 2 bases, leaving 8 bases of the junction unmatched. This CDR3 is built from 16 residues. Unsorted PBMC DNA sequencing spanned ten immunoSEQ deep assay plates. This table comes from immunoSEQ multiplex PCR, and its TCRdb copy is limited to in-frame clones, with some not included. The sample yields about 500,000 clones, 70% to 80% seen once. The sequence was collected from a woman between 40 and 50 years old in good health. Some clones in this sample may be carry-over from other donors' samples. This chain links TRBV6-6 with TRBJ2-5; 9 nucleotides match TRBD2. The sequenced sample was PBMCs. This CDR3 reads CASSYNLAGVRETQYF. For the CDR3, the DNA is TGTGCCAGCAGTTACAATTTAGCGGGAGTAAGAGAGACCCAGTACTTC.